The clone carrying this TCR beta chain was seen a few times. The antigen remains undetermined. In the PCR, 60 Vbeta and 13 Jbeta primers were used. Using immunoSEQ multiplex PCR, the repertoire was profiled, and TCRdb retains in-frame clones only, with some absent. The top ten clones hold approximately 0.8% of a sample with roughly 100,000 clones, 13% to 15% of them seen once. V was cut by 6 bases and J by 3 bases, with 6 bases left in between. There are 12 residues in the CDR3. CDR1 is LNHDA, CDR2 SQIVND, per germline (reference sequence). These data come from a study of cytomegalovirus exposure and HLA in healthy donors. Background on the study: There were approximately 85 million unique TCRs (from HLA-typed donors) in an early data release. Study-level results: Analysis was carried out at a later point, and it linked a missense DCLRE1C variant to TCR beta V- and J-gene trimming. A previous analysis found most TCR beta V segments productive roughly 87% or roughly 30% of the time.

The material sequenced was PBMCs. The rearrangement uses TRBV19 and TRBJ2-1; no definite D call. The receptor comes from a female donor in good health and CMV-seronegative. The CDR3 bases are TGTGCCAGTAGCGAGAACTACAATGAGCAGTTCTTC. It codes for CASSENYNEQFF.